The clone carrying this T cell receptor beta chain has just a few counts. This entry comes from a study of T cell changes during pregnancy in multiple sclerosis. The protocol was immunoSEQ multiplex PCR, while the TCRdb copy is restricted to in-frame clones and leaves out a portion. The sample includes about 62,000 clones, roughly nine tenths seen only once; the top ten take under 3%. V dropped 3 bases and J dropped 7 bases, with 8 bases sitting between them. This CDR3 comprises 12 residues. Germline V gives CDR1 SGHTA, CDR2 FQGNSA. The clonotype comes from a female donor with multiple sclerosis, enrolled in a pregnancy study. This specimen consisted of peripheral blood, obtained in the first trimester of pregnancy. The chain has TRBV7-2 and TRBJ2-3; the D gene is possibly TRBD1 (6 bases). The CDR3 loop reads CASSFQGNTQYF. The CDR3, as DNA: TGTGCCAGCAGCTTCCAGGGGAATACGCAGTATTTT.